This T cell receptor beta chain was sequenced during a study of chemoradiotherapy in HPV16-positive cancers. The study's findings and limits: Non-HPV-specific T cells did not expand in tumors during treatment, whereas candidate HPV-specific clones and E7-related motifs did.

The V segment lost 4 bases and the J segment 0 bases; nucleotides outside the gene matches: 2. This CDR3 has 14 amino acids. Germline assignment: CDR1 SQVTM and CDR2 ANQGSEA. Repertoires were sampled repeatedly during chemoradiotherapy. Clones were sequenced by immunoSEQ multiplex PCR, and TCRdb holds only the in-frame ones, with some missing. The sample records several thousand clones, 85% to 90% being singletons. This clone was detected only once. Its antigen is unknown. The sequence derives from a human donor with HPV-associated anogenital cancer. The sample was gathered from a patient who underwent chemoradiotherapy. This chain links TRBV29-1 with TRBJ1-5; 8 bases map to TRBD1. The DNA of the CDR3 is TGCAGCGTTGGGGGACAGGCTAGCAATCAGCCCCAGCATTTT. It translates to CSVGGQASNQPQHF. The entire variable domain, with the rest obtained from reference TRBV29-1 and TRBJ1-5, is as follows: SAVISQKPSRDICQRGTSLTIQCQVDSQVTMMFWYRQQPGQSLTLIATANQGSEATYESGFVIDKFPISRPNLTFSTLTVSNMSPEDSSIYLCSVGGQASNQPQHFGDGTRLSIL.